Shown below are 21 T cell receptor beta chains from a single sample sequenced in a study of cytomegalovirus exposure and HLA in healthy donors. 13 Jbeta primers and 60 Vbeta primers were used for the PCR. Here immunoSEQ multiplex PCR was the method, and the copy in TCRdb shows in-frame clones only, minus some. The repertoire holds fewer than 200,000 clones, with less than 85% as singletons. Material: PBMCs. The source of these receptors is a man in his forties in good health and CMV-seronegative.

This chain connects TRBV7-6 to TRBJ1-1; 10 nucleotides align to TRBD1. Germline values: CDR1 SGHVS, CDR2 FNYEAQ. V was pared by 5 bases and J by 5 bases, with 5 bases of the junction left unmatched. The CDR3 is 14 residues long. The CDR3 loop reads CASSPDRGPTEAFF. CDR3 DNA: TGTGCCAGCAGCCCCGACAGGGGGCCGACTGAAGCTTTCTTT.

This clone was seen once. The CDR3 nucleotides read TGTGCCAGCAGCCCTCGACTAGCCGGCACAGATACGCAGTATTTT. The encoded protein is CASSPRLAGTDTQYF. The chain is built from TRBV7-7 and TRBJ2-3; 7 bases align to TRBD2. V shed 5 bases and J 1 base; nucleotides not matched to a gene: 6. Germline V gives CDR1 SSHAT, CDR2 FNYEAQ (reference sequence). CDR3 length: 15 residues.

The chain uses TRBV25-1 and TRBJ2-3; 9 nucleotides line up with TRBD2. J gave up 5 bases and V 2 bases, and 8 bases lay outside the gene matches. There are 16 residues in the CDR3. Germline V gene data show CDR1 as MGHDK and CDR2 as SYGVNS. The CDR3 DNA sequence: TGTGCCAGCAGTGAACCCCGTAGCGGGGGAGAAGATACGCAGTATTTT. Its protein is CASSEPRSGGEDTQYF.

The V gene is TRBV6-1, the J gene TRBJ2-3, with a tentative D call TRBD2 (6 bases). The CDR3 runs 15 residues. Germline CDR1 MNHNS, CDR2 SASEGT. V lost 6 bases and J lost 2, with 15 bases in between. The CDR3 protein is CASRSRGGDTDTQYF. The DNA of the CDR3 is TGTGCCAGCAGATCGCGAGGAGGGGACACAGATACGCAGTATTTT.

The CDR3 region is CASSYSGDTDTQYF. The CDR3 nucleotides read TGTGCCAGCAGCTATTCAGGTGACACAGATACGCAGTATTTT. The V gene is TRBV7-2, the J gene TRBJ2-3, with D unresolved. The CDR3 totals 14 residues. Germline CDR1 and CDR2: SGHTA and FQGNSA. The V end lost 4 bases, the J end lost 2 bases, and 10 bases lay between the germline ends.

The V gene is TRBV4-3, the J gene TRBJ1-5, with TRBD1 matching over 10 bases. Per germline, CDR1 LGHNA and CDR2 YSLEER. CDR3 length equals 17 residues. J lost 7 bases, V lost 0 bases, and 9 bases had no gene match. The CDR3 DNA follows: TGCGCCAGCAGCCAAGATCGTATTGGGACAGGGGAACAGCCCCAGCATTTT. It is translated as CASSQDRIGTGEQPQHF.

The chain links TRBV13 to TRBJ1-3; TRBD1 agrees at 7 bases. V shed 5 bases and J 8 bases; nucleotides not matched to a gene: 3. There are 12 residues in the CDR3. Germline CDR1 is PRHDT and CDR2 is FYEKMQ (reference sequence). CDR3 bases: TGTGCCAGCAGCCTGACAGGGTACACCATATATTTT. Translated: CASSLTGYTIYF.

Notes on this clone: The junction departs from germline at one end; a sequencing error may be responsible. The chain combines TRBV7-9 with TRBJ1-2, with 10 nucleotides matching TRBD1. The CDR3 contains 15 residues. From germline, CDR1 is SEHNR and CDR2 FQNEAQ (reference sequence). The CDR3 nucleotides are TGTTCCAGCAGCTTCCCCGGACAGGGGGACGGTGGCTACACCTTC. Encoded protein: CSSSFPGQGDGGYTF.

CDR3 bases: TGTGCCAGCAGTCTCAGGGGAGGGGATGAGCAGTTCTTC. Translating gives CASSLRGGDEQFF. V usage is TRBV6-5 and J usage is TRBJ2-1, with D possibly matching TRBD2 (7 bases). The CDR3 loop spans 13 amino acids. The V gene lost 5 bases and the J gene lost 8 bases, with 13 bases spanning the gap. CDR1 is MNHEY, CDR2 SVGAGI, per germline.

This clone was detected a few times. The V call is TRBV29-1, the J call TRBJ2-6; no definite D call. V shed 6 bases and J shed 1 base, with 4 bases lying between them. There are 12 residues in the CDR3. Looked up from germline, CDR1 is SQVTM and CDR2 is ANQGSEA. The CDR3 is CSVASGANVLTF. Here the CDR3 DNA reads TGCAGCGTGGCTTCTGGGGCCAACGTCCTGACTTTC.

This clone showed up just a few times. V gene TRBV2 combines with J gene TRBJ1-5; 8 nucleotides line up with TRBD1. This CDR3 has 14 amino acids. Germline CDR1 SNHLY, CDR2 FYNNEI. The ends lost 8 bases at V and 5 bases at J; junction bases unmatched: 8. CDR3 loop: CASSLGRGHQPQHF. In DNA, the CDR3 is TGTGCCAGCTCTCTTGGCAGGGGGCATCAGCCCCAGCATTTT.

The chain uses TRBV11-3 and TRBJ2-7; the D is unclear. The V end was cut by 5 bases, the J end by 5 bases, with 13 bases between. The germline CDR1 and CDR2 sequences are SGHNT and YENEEA. The CDR3 length is 13 residues. The CDR3 nucleotides are TGTGCCAGCAGCAAAGACAAAACCAACGAGCAGTACTTC. Translating gives CASSKDKTNEQYF.

The chain couples TRBV27 to TRBJ2-1; 9 bases match TRBD2. Germline V gene data show CDR1 as MNHEY and CDR2 as SMNVEV (reference sequence). This CDR3 contains 14 residues. The ends lost 0 bases at V and 8 bases at J; junction bases unmatched: 2. The CDR3 region has the DNA TGTGCCAGCAGTTTATCCAGGACTAGCGATGAGCAGTTCTTC. Translating it yields CASSLSRTSDEQFF.

The chain joins TRBV4-3 to TRBJ1-1, with TRBD1 matching over 7 bases. The V and J ends lost 5 bases and 7 bases, in that order; junction bases with no gene match: 13. The CDR3 consists of 15 residues. Germline values: CDR1 LGHNA, CDR2 YSLEER. CDR3 amino acids: CASSTSDRNYGEAFF. In DNA, the CDR3 is TGCGCCAGCAGCACCTCGGACAGGAATTATGGTGAAGCTTTCTTT.

V is TRBV7-6 and J is TRBJ2-5; no firm D call. Germline V gene data show CDR1 as SGHVS and CDR2 as FNYEAQ. The CDR3 length is 14 residues. Trimming removed 1 base from V and 4 bases from J, with 10 bases in between. The CDR3 protein is CASSLGSNLETQYF. The CDR3 DNA follows: TGTGCCAGCAGCTTAGGATCGAACTTAGAGACCCAGTACTTC.

The gene calls are TRBV29-1 and TRBJ1-6; TRBD1 matches 8 bases. V gave up 6 bases and J gave up 9 bases; unmatched junction bases: 7. The germline gives CDR1 SQVTM, CDR2 ANQGSEA. This CDR3 comprises 13 residues. CDR3 sequence (DNA): TGCAGCGTCTCCACAGGGGGAAGTTCACCCCTCCACTTT. Translated, it gives CSVSTGGSSPLHF.

This clone was counted between two and nine times. The chain joins TRBV27 to TRBJ1-2; 8 bases map to TRBD1. Germline V CDR1 and CDR2: MNHEY, SMNVEV (reference sequence). The CDR3 loop spans 17 amino acids. Trimming took 3 bases from V and 0 from J; bases not matched to a gene: 9. The CDR3 sequence is CASSLRTGWEANYGYTF. In nucleotides, the CDR3 is TGTGCCAGCAGTTTGAGGACAGGGTGGGAGGCTAACTATGGCTACACCTTC.

This clone was observed once. The rearrangement joins TRBV5-1 to TRBJ1-1, with D possibly being TRBD1 (5 bases). V lost 4 bases to trimming and J lost 1 base, with 5 bases between them. Germline CDR1 reads SGHRS; CDR2 reads YFSETQ. The CDR3 is made up of 12 amino acids. The CDR3 loop reads CASSGQNTEAFF. CDR3 bases: TGCGCCAGCAGCGGACAGAACACTGAAGCTTTCTTT.

The chain couples TRBV7-3 to TRBJ2-1, with a tentative D call TRBD2 (6 bases). The CDR3 length is 14 residues. Trimming left V 2 bases short and J 6 bases short, with 11 bases between. Germline V CDR1 and CDR2: SGHTA, FQGTGA. CDR3 in DNA: TGTGCCAGCAGCTTACTCGGGAGCCCCAATGAGCAGTTCTTC. Translation: CASSLLGSPNEQFF.

V is TRBV2 and J is TRBJ1-5; possible D gene TRBD1, 5 bases. Germline loops: CDR1 SNHLY, CDR2 FYNNEI. The V and J ends lost 3 bases and 3 bases respectively, with 12 bases between them. The CDR3 is 15 amino acids. The chain's CDR3 is CASSEGGWNNQPQHF. For the CDR3, the DNA is TGTGCCAGCAGTGAGGGGGGGTGGAACAATCAGCCCCAGCATTTT.

This rearrangement joins TRBV21-1 to TRBJ2-1; no DNA check was done on the table's D call, TRBD1. TRBV21-1 is tagged as a pseudogene. There are 18 residues in the CDR3. DNA of the CDR3: TGTGCCAGCAGCACATTTCGGACAGGGGGTTCTCAACCGGTTGGGCAGTTCTTC. Protein: CASSTFRTGGSQPVGQFF.